This T cell receptor beta chain was found in a study of T cell responses to AZD1222 COVID-19 vaccine. Study-level information: Pooling of second doses given at about 4 or about 12 weeks was done. General study findings and limits: White British donors predominated, females outnumbered males, and clonal diversity was possibly underestimated. Regions 160-218 and 743-854 dominated among vaccine-associated CD4 TCRs spanning spike. Following two doses of AZD1222, Spike-specific TCR breadth and depth rose.

Of note for this clone: What it binds is unknown.

Clones were read by immunoSEQ multiplex PCR, and TCRdb kept only the in-frame ones, dropping some. The sample shows 100,000 to 150,000 clones, 88% of them seen only once. Trimming took off 4 bases at V and 5 bases at J, with 22 bases between the two ends. The germline V gene has CDR1 SGHTS and CDR2 YDEGEE. The length of the CDR3 is 16 residues. Sequenced here: peripheral blood, sampled on day 0 of AZD1222 vaccination. This clonotype originated in an adult in good health. The chain recombines TRBV5-8 with TRBJ2-7, with D uncertain. The CDR3 nucleotides are TGTGCCAGCAGCGCTCACGTTAGGGTCAAAGGTGACGAGCAGTACTTC. Its protein product is CASSAHVRVKGDEQYF.